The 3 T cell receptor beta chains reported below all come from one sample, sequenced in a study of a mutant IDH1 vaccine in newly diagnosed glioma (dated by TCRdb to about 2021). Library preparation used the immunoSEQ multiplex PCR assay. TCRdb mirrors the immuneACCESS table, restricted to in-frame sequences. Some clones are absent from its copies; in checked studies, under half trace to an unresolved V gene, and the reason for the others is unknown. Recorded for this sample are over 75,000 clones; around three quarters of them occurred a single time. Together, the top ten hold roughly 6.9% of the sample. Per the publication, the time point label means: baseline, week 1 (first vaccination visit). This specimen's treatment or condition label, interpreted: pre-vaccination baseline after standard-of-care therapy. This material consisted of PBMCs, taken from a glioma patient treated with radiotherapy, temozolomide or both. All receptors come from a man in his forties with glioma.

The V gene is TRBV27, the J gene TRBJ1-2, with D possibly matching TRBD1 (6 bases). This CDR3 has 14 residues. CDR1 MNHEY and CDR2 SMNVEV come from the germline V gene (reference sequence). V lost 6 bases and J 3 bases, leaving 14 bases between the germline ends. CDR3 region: CASREGQRDYGYTF. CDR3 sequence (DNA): TGTGCCAGCAGGGAAGGACAGAGAGACTATGGCTACACCTTC.

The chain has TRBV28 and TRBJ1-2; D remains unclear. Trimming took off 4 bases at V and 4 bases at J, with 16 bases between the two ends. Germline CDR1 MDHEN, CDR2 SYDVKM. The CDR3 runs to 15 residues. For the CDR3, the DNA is TGTGCCAGCAGTTCCCCAGCCCTCGAGGTCTATGGCTACACCTTC. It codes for CASSSPALEVYGYTF.

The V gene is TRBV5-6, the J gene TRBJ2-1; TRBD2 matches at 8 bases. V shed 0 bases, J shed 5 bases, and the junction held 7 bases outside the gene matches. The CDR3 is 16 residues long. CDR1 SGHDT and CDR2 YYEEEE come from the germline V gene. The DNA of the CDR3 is TGTGCCAGCAGCTTGGCCGGCCTAGCGGGTGACAATGAGCAGTTCTTC. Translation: CASSLAGLAGDNEQFF.